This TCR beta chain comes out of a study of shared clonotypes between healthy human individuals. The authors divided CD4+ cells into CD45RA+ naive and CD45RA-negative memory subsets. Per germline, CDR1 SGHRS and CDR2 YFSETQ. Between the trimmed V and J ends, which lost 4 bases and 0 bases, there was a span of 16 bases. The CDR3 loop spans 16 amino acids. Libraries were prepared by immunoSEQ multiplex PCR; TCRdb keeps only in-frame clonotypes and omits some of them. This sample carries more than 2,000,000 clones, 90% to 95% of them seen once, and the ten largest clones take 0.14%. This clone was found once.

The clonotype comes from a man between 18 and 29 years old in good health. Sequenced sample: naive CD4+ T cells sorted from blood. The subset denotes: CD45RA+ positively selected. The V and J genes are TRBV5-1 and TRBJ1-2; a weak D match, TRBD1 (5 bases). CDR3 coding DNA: TGCGCCAGCAGCCCTGACAGAATCCTCACTAACTATGGCTACACCTTC. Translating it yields CASSPDRILTNYGYTF.